The 21 T cell receptor beta chains in this list originate from one sample, sequenced in a study of blood T cell repertoires in COVID-19. Assay used: immunoSEQ multiplex PCR; TCRdb lists only in-frame clones, some missing. Among some 120,000 clones listed, about four fifths were seen once. The sequenced sample consisted of peripheral blood. The origin of the receptors is a human donor in a cohort sampled during active COVID-19.

The chain is built from TRBV11-1 and TRBJ2-7; perhaps TRBD2 as D (6 bases). CDR1 is SGHAT and CDR2 is FQDESV in the germline V gene (reference sequence). CDR3 length equals 13 residues. V lost 3 bases, J lost 6 bases, and 12 bases lay in between. The DNA for the CDR3 is TGTGCCAGCAGCTTGGACTATAGCGGCGAGCAGTACTTC. It specifies CASSLDYSGEQYF. Together with reference TRBV11-1 and TRBJ2-7, the CDR3 gives the full variable domain: EAEVAQSPRYKITEKSQAVAFWCDPISGHATLYWYRQILGQGPELLVQFQDESVVDDSQLPKDRFSAERLKGVDSTLKIQPAELGDSAMYLCASSLDYSGEQYFGPGTRLTVT.

The chain combines TRBV5-5 with TRBJ1-5; 10 bases map to TRBD1. V lost 4 bases and J lost 0; bases outside the gene matches: 7. Germline assignment: CDR1 SGHKS and CDR2 YYEKEE (reference sequence). The CDR3 loop spans 17 amino acids. This chain's CDR3 is CASSPGTGAYSNQPQHF. The CDR3 nucleotides are TGTGCCAGCAGCCCCGGGACAGGGGCCTATAGCAATCAGCCCCAGCATTTT.

A few counts support this clone. The J gene is TRBJ2-7, the V gene TRBV6-5; no definite D call. The CDR3 length is 11 residues. V was clipped by 6 bases and J by 2 bases, with 5 bases between them. CDR1 is MNHEY, CDR2 SVGAGI, per germline. In DNA form, the CDR3 reads TGTGCCAGCAGCTCTACCTACGAGCAGTACTTC. Its translation: CASSSTYEQYF.

J is TRBJ1-2 and V is TRBV10-2; tentatively, D is TRBD1 (6 bases). Per germline, CDR1 WSHSY and CDR2 SAAADI. V lost 6 bases and J 4 bases, leaving 9 bases between the germline ends. The CDR3 runs to 12 residues. Here the CDR3 DNA reads TGCGCCAGCAGCTCGGACAGCTATGGCTACACCTTC. Translation gives CASSSDSYGYTF.

The genes are TRBV4-2 and TRBJ1-2; D not resolved. There are 15 residues in the CDR3. Trimming cost V 4 bases and J 4 bases, with 16 bases left between them. CDR1 and CDR2 from the germline V gene are LGHNA and YNFKEQ. The CDR3 DNA reads TGTGCCAGCAGCCCGAATCCGGACTCTAGCTATGGCTACACCTTC. It specifies CASSPNPDSSYGYTF.

This clone was counted once. This sequence joins TRBV6-1 and TRBJ1-5; TRBD1 agrees at 7 bases. Germline assignment: CDR1 MNHNS and CDR2 SASEGT. After removal of 1 base from V and 2 bases from J, the junction contained 2 bases not matched to a gene. This CDR3 is 15 amino acids long. CDR3 protein: CASSEGQGGNQPQHF. The CDR3 DNA reads TGTGCCAGCAGTGAAGGACAGGGTGGCAATCAGCCCCAGCATTTT.

The chain has TRBV4-2 and TRBJ2-5; the match to TRBD2 covers 15 bases. The CDR3 covers 17 residues. J lost 1 base, V lost 4 bases, and 4 bases had no gene match. Looked up from germline, CDR1 is LGHNA and CDR2 is YNFKEQ. The CDR3 bases are TGTGCCAGCAGCCCCGGGACTAGCGGGGGGCTCCAAGAGACCCAGTACTTC. It encodes CASSPGTSGGLQETQYF.

The chain recombines TRBV7-6 with TRBJ1-6; 7 positions agree with TRBD1. The germline gives CDR1 SGHVS, CDR2 FNYEAQ. The CDR3 runs 14 residues. The junction had 2 bases not matched to a gene; V was cut back by 2 bases and J by 7 bases. The CDR3 region has the DNA TGTGCCAGCAGCTTAACAGGGGAGAATTCACCCCTCCACTTT. Its protein is CASSLTGENSPLHF. Using reference TRBV7-6 and TRBJ1-6 for the parts outside the CDR3, the full variable domain is GAGVSQSPRYKVTKRGQDVALRCDPISGHVSLYWYRQALGQGPEFLTYFNYEAQQDKSGLPNDRFSAERPEGSISTLTIQRTEQRDSAMYRCASSLTGENSPLHFGNGTRLTVT.

The chain carries TRBV12-3 or TRBV12-4 and TRBJ2-7; D remains ambiguous. The CDR3 length is 12 residues. V shed 3 bases and J shed 3 bases, with 6 bases lying between them. CDR3 coding DNA: TGTGCCAGCAGTTTTAACAACTACGAGCAGTACTTC. It yields the protein CASSFNNYEQYF.

V is TRBV5-1 and J is TRBJ2-1; 8 bases are a match to TRBD2. V was clipped by 0 bases and J by 4 bases; unmatched bases: 6. This CDR3 has 16 residues. The germline gives CDR1 SGHRS, CDR2 YFSETQ. DNA for the CDR3: TGCGCCAGCAGCTTGGAAAGCGGGGGATCTTACAATGAGCAGTTCTTC. Protein product: CASSLESGGSYNEQFF.

This chain joins TRBV7-9 and TRBJ2-5; 7 positions agree with TRBD2. Germline V gene lookup returns CDR1 SEHNR and CDR2 FQNEAQ (reference sequence). The CDR3 totals 16 residues. Trimming took 1 base from V and 3 from J; bases not matched to a gene: 8. The CDR3 region is CASSLVGLAAKETQYF. The CDR3 DNA is TGTGCCAGCAGCTTAGTGGGGCTAGCGGCTAAAGAGACCCAGTACTTC. Filled out from reference TRBV7-9 and TRBJ2-5, the complete variable domain reads DTGVSQNPRHKITKRGQNVTFRCDPISEHNRLYWYRQTLGQGPEFLTYFQNEAQLEKSRLLSDRFSAERPKGSFSTLEIQRTEQGDSAMYLCASSLVGLAAKETQYFGPGTRLLVL.

The chain joins TRBV2 to TRBJ2-3, with 7 bases matching TRBD2. Germline V gene data show CDR1 as SNHLY and CDR2 as FYNNEI. This CDR3 comprises 15 residues. V shed 6 bases and J 3 bases; nucleotides not matched to a gene: 9. CDR3 bases: TGTGCCAGCAGCAAACTAGCGATAGGGACAGATACGCAGTATTTT. It codes for CASSKLAIGTDTQYF. Full variable domain (outside the CDR3, taken from reference TRBV2 and TRBJ2-3): EPEVTQTPSHQVTQMGQEVILRCVPISNHLYFYWYRQILGQKVEFLVSFYNNEISEKSEIFDDQFSVERPDGSNFTLKIRSTKLEDSAMYFCASSKLAIGTDTQYFGPGTRLTVL.

This chain connects TRBV29-1 to TRBJ2-7, with D uncertain. This CDR3 region has 10 residues. The germline V and J ends were trimmed by 4 bases and 5 bases, with 6 bases remaining between them. Germline loops: CDR1 SQVTM, CDR2 ANQGSEA. CDR3 protein: CSVGHDEQYF. CDR3 bases: TGCAGCGTTGGACATGACGAGCAGTACTTC.

The chain recombines TRBV13 with TRBJ2-5; D gene unclear. V was pared by 1 base and J by 1 base, with 7 bases between. The CDR3 consists of 14 residues. Germline V CDR1 and CDR2: PRHDT, FYEKMQ (reference sequence). The CDR3 is CASSLDPSQETQYF. DNA of the CDR3: TGTGCCAGCAGCTTAGATCCTAGCCAAGAGACCCAGTACTTC.

The rearrangement uses TRBV5-5 and TRBJ1-1; TRBD1 is a possible D gene (6 bases). CDR3 length equals 11 residues. V lost 0 bases and J 11 bases, leaving 8 bases between the germline ends. Germline lookup yields CDR1 SGHKS and CDR2 YYEKEE (reference sequence). This chain's CDR3 is CASSLGGPAFF. CDR3 coding DNA: TGTGCCAGCAGCTTGGGGGGGCCCGCTTTCTTT. The entire variable domain, with the rest obtained from reference TRBV5-5 and TRBJ1-1, is as follows: DAGVTQSPTHLIKTRGQQVTLRCSPISGHKSVSWYQQVLGQGPQFIFQYYEKEERGRGNFPDRFSARQFPNYSSELNVNALLLGDSALYLCASSLGGPAFFGQGTRLTVV.

This clone was observed at least ten times. The J gene is TRBJ2-7, the V gene TRBV6-5; D perhaps matches TRBD2 (5 bases). Trimming pared 0 bases from V and 6 bases from J, leaving 12 bases between. CDR3 size: 14 residues. Germline lookup yields CDR1 MNHEY and CDR2 SVGAGI. The chain's CDR3 is CASSYSRALGEQYF. DNA for the CDR3: TGTGCCAGCAGTTACTCGAGGGCCTTAGGCGAGCAGTACTTC.

V is TRBV2 and J is TRBJ1-1, with no clear D. The CDR3 contains 14 residues. Between the trimmed V and J ends, which lost 1 base and 0 bases, there was a span of 6 bases. CDR1 SNHLY and CDR2 FYNNEI come from the germline V gene. CDR3 DNA sequence: TGTGCCAGCAGTGAAGAGACTTTGAACACTGAAGCTTTCTTT. Translated, it gives CASSEETLNTEAFF.

The V and J genes are TRBV7-2 and TRBJ1-3, with 7 positions matching TRBD1. Per the germline V gene, CDR1 is SGHTA and CDR2 is FQGNSA. The CDR3 spans 17 residues. V shed 4 bases, J shed 0 bases, and the junction held 9 bases outside the gene matches. The chain's CDR3 is CASSSLGQRVSGNTIYF. DNA of the CDR3: TGTGCCAGCAGCTCGTTGGGACAGAGAGTCTCTGGAAACACCATATATTTT. Variable domain in full (rest from reference TRBV7-2 and TRBJ1-3): GAGVSQSPSNKVTEKGKDVELRCDPISGHTALYWYRQSLGQGLEFLIYFQGNSAPDKSGLPSDRFSAERTGGSVSTLTIQRTQQEDSAVYLCASSSLGQRVSGNTIYFGEGSWLTVV.

The genes are TRBV5-1 and TRBJ2-3; 7 bases fit TRBD2. The V and J ends lost 1 base and 2 bases, in that order; junction bases with no gene match: 4. The germline V gene has CDR1 SGHRS and CDR2 YFSETQ. The length of the CDR3 is 15 residues. CDR3 DNA sequence: TGCGCCAGCAGCTTGCAAGCGGGGATCACAGATACGCAGTATTTT. Protein sequence: CASSLQAGITDTQYF.

This chain connects TRBV7-6 to TRBJ1-1; D gene ambiguous. Trimming left V 5 bases short and J 0 bases short, with 22 bases between. Germline CDR1 and CDR2: SGHVS and FNYEAQ. The CDR3 runs 18 residues. The CDR3, as DNA: TGTGCCAGCAGCCGAAAACCGACGGAGGACGGGATGAACACTGAAGCTTTCTTT. Its translation: CASSRKPTEDGMNTEAFF.

As regards this clone: This sample also contains other DNA sequences that code for the same CDR3. This chain links TRBV7-9 with TRBJ1-2, with TRBD1 as a possible D gene (5 bases). Germline V gene lookup returns CDR1 SEHNR and CDR2 FQNEAQ (reference sequence). Trimming pared 1 base from V and 5 bases from J, leaving 8 bases between. The CDR3 spans 13 residues. The CDR3 loop reads CASSLGQGYGYTF. For the CDR3, the DNA is TGTGCCAGCAGCTTAGGGCAGGGTTATGGCTACACCTTC.